The 10 T cell receptor beta chains below come from one sample, sequenced in a study of cytomegalovirus exposure and HLA in healthy donors. A multiplex PCR was run with 60 Vbeta primers and 13 Jbeta primers. TCRdb keeps only in-frame clones here, not all; method: immunoSEQ multiplex PCR. The sample has 120,000 to 150,000 clones; 80% are singletons. Sequencing was performed on PBMCs. The receptors here all came from a male donor in good health and CMV-seropositive.

The chain has TRBV28 and TRBJ1-4; D might be TRBD1 (6 bases). This CDR3 spans 15 amino acids. Trimming took off 5 bases at V and 0 bases at J, with 10 bases between the two ends. Germline V gene data show CDR1 as MDHEN and CDR2 as SYDVKM. In nucleotides, the CDR3 is TGTGCCAGCAGTACCGGGACAACAACTAATGAAAAACTGTTTTTT. This translates into CASSTGTTTNEKLFF.

CDR3: CASSLGQGNEKLFF. The CDR3 DNA reads TGTGCCAGCAGCTTAGGACAGGGGAATGAAAAACTGTTTTTT. This sequence joins TRBV7-9 and TRBJ1-4, with 8 bases lining up with TRBD1. Germline CDR1 reads SEHNR; CDR2 reads FQNEAQ (reference sequence). J was trimmed by 5 bases and V by 1 base; bases with no gene match: 0. This CDR3 contains 14 residues.

This clone was counted between two and nine times. The CDR3 here is CASSLTGLYNEQFF. The DNA of the CDR3 is TGTGCCAGCAGTTTGACTGGCCTCTACAATGAGCAGTTCTTC. The chain recombines TRBV28 with TRBJ2-1, with D unclear. The CDR3 length is 14 residues. The germline V gene encodes CDR1 MDHEN and CDR2 SYDVKM. V dropped 3 bases and J dropped 3 bases, with 9 bases sitting between them.

The chain joins TRBV2 to TRBJ2-4; the D gene is possibly TRBD1 (5 bases). V lost 4 bases to trimming and J lost 3 bases, with 13 bases between them. Per germline, CDR1 SNHLY and CDR2 FYNNEI. CDR3 size: 15 residues. The CDR3 DNA reads as TGTGCCAGCAGTGCTTGGACGGACAACAAAAACATTCAGTACTTC. Translation gives CASSAWTDNKNIQYF.

The chain recombines TRBV7-3 with TRBJ2-5; 11 nucleotides align to TRBD2. This CDR3 has 15 residues. Per the germline V gene, CDR1 is SGHTA and CDR2 is FQGTGA. J was trimmed by 5 bases and V by 0 bases; bases with no gene match: 2. CDR3 DNA: TGTGCCAGCAGCTTAACTTCTAGCGGGGGGGAGACCCAGTACTTC. Translation: CASSLTSSGGETQYF.

This chain joins TRBV25-1 and TRBJ1-1; unclear D gene. The V and J ends lost 4 bases and 6 bases respectively, with 12 bases between them. This CDR3 is built from 13 residues. Germline V gives CDR1 MGHDK, CDR2 SYGVNS. CDR3 amino acids: CASSGRTGSEAFF. As DNA, the CDR3 is TGTGCCAGCAGTGGGAGGACGGGATCTGAAGCTTTCTTT.

The V gene is TRBV2, the J gene TRBJ2-7; D is possibly TRBD2 (5 bases). The CDR3 contains 13 residues. The V gene's germline CDR1 is SNHLY and CDR2 FYNNEI. V lost 7 bases to trimming and J lost 2 bases, with 12 bases between them. The CDR3: CASKPGNTYEQYF. The CDR3 nucleotides read TGTGCCAGCAAACCCGGGAACACCTACGAGCAGTACTTC.

This clone was observed a single time. This chain joins TRBV27 and TRBJ2-7, with 8 positions matching TRBD1. CDR3 length equals 13 residues. Per germline, CDR1 MNHEY and CDR2 SMNVEV (reference sequence). With 3 bases clipped from V and 3 bases from J, the junction kept 1 base outside the gene matches. The CDR3: CASSLGQDYEQYF. In DNA, the CDR3 is TGTGCCAGCAGTTTGGGACAGGACTACGAGCAGTACTTC.

The chain couples TRBV7-6 to TRBJ2-3; TRBD1 aligns across 7 bases. The CDR3 spans 16 residues. The V segment lost 1 base and the J segment 3 bases; nucleotides outside the gene matches: 7. CDR1 and CDR2 from the germline V gene are SGHVS and FNYEAQ. Here the CDR3 DNA reads TGTGCCAGCAGCTTAGAAACAGGGGAATGGACAGATACGCAGTATTTT. It codes for CASSLETGEWTDTQYF. The full variable domain, completed using reference TRBV7-6 and TRBJ2-3, is GAGVSQSPRYKVTKRGQDVALRCDPISGHVSLYWYRQALGQGPEFLTYFNYEAQQDKSGLPNDRFSAERPEGSISTLTIQRTEQRDSAMYRCASSLETGEWTDTQYFGPGTRLTVL.

The CDR3 protein is CASSFLPRHWAGGYGYTF. DNA of the CDR3: TGTGCCAGCAGCTTCCTCCCGCGACACTGGGCAGGGGGGTATGGCTACACCTTC. This rearrangement joins TRBV11-3 to TRBJ1-2; 7 positions agree with TRBD1. J lost 5 bases, V lost 3 bases, and 18 bases had no gene match. The CDR3 spans 18 residues. The germline CDR1 and CDR2 sequences are SGHNT and YENEEA.